This T cell receptor beta chain was profiled in a study of high-grade serous ovarian cancer treatment subgroups. Tumor samples were obtained before definitive surgery or chemotherapy. About this clone: Its antigen is not known.

Overall study findings and caveats: Repertoire analysis covered CDR3 alone, not CDR1 or CDR2. TCR clonal relatedness correlated positively with neoantigen level.

The germline V gene has CDR1 LNHNV and CDR2 YYDKDF (reference sequence). V was clipped by 5 bases and J by 4 bases, with 6 bases between them. The CDR3 totals 12 residues. The assay was immunoSEQ multiplex PCR, and TCRdb's table has in-frame clones only and misses some. The table has 7,500 to 9,000 clones, 60% to 85% seen once. The chain joins TRBV15 to TRBJ1-5; D gene ambiguous. This TCR derives from a human donor with high-grade serous ovarian cancer. Sequencing was performed on tumor tissue. The DNA for the CDR3 is TGTGCCACCAGCCGATTTAATCAGCCCCAGCATTTT. This codes for CATSRFNQPQHF.